The present T cell receptor (beta chain) was sequenced within a study of blood T cell repertoires in COVID-19. Here immunoSEQ multiplex PCR was the method, and the copy in TCRdb shows in-frame clones only, minus some. The sample yields about 130,000 clones, just over 75% seen once. This CDR3 contains 13 residues. The V and J ends lost 4 bases and 1 base respectively, with 7 bases between them. Germline CDR1 reads MGHRA; CDR2 reads YSYEKL. The sample taken for sequencing was peripheral blood. This receptor was taken from a human donor in a cohort sampled during active COVID-19. V usage is TRBV4-1 and J usage is TRBJ1-1, with D hard to call. The CDR3 nucleotides read TGCGCCAGCAGCCTAAACAAGAACACTGAAGCTTTCTTT. It yields the protein CASSLNKNTEAFF.